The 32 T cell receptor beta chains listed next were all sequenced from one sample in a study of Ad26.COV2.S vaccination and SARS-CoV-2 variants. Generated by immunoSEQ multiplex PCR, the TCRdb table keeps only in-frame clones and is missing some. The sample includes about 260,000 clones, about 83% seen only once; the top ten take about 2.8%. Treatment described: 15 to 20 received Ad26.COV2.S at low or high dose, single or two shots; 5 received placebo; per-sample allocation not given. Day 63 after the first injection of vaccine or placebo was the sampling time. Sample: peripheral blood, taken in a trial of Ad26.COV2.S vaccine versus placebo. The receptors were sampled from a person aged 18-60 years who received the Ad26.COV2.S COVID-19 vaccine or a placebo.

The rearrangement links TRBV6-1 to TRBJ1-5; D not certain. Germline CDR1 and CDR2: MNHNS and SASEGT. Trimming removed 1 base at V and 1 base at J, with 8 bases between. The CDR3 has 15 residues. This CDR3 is CASSEEGLSNQPQHF. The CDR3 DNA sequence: TGTGCCAGCAGTGAAGAGGGCTTGAGCAATCAGCCCCAGCATTTT.

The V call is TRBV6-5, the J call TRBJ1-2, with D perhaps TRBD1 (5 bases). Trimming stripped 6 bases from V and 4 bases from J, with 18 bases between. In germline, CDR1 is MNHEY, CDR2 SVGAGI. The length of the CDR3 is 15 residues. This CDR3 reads CASSPSGGVSYGYTF. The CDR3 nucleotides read TGTGCCAGCAGCCCCTCGGGGGGTGTTAGCTATGGCTACACCTTC.

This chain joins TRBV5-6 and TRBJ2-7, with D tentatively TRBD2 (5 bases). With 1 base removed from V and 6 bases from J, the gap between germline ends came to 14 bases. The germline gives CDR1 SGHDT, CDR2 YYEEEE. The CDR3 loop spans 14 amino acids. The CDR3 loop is CASSLNGLRLEQYV. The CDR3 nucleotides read TGTGCCAGCAGCTTGAACGGACTTCGTCTCGAGCAGTACGTC.

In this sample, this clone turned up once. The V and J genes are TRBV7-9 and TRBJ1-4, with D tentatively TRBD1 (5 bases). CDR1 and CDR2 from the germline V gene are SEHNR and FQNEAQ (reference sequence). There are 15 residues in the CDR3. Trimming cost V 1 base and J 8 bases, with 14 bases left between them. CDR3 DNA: TGTGCCAGCAGCTTAGGGGCAGGGTCACAGGAAAAACTGTTTTTT. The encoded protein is CASSLGAGSQEKLFF.

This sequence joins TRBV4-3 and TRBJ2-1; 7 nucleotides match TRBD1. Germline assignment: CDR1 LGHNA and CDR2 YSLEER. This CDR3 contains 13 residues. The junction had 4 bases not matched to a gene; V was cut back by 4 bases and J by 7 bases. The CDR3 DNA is TGCGCCAGCAGCCTAACGACAGGGAATGAGCAGTTCTTC. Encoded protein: CASSLTTGNEQFF.

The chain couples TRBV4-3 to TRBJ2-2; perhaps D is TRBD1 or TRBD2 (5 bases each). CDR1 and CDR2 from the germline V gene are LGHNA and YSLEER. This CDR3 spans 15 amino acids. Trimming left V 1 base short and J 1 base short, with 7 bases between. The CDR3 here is CASSQGGRNTGELFF. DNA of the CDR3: TGCGCCAGCAGCCAAGGGGGGAGGAACACCGGGGAGCTGTTTTTT.

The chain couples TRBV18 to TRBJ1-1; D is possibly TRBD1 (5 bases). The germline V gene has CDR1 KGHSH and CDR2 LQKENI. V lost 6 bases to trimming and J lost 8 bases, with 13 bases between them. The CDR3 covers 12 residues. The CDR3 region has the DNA TGTGCCAGCTCCCCAACAGGCCCAGAAGCTTTCTTT. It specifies CASSPTGPEAFF.

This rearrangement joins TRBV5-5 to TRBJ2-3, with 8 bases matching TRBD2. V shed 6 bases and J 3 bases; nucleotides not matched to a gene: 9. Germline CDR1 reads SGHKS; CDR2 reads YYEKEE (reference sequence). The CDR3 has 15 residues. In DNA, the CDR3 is TGTGCCAGCACGCTTAATAGCGGGACAACAGATACGCAGTATTTT. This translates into CASTLNSGTTDTQYF.

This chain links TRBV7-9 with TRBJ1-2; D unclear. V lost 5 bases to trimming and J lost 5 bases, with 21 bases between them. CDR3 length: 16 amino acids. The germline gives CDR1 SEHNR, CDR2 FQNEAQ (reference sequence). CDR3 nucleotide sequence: TGTGCCAGCAGCCCGGACCTCATCCAGGTTCCTTATGGCTACACCTTC. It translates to CASSPDLIQVPYGYTF.

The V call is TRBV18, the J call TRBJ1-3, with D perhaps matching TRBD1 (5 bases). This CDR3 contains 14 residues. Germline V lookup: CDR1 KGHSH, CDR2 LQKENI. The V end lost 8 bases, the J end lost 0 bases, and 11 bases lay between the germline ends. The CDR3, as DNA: TGTGCCAGCGTTCAGGGCCACTCTGGAAACACCATATATTTT. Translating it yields CASVQGHSGNTIYF.

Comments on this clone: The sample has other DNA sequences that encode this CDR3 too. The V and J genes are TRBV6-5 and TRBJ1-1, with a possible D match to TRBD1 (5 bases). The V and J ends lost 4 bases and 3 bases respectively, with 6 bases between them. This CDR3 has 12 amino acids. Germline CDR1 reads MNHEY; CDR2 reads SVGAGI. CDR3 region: CASSLGDTEAFF. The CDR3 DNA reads TGTGCCAGCAGTTTGGGGGACACTGAAGCTTTCTTT.

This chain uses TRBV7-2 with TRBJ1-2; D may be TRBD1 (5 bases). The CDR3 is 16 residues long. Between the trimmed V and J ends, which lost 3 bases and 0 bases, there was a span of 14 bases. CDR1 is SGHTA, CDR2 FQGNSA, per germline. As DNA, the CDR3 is TGTGCCAGCAGCTTCCCCCTGGGGCCTGCTAACTATGGCTACACCTTC. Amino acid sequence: CASSFPLGPANYGYTF.

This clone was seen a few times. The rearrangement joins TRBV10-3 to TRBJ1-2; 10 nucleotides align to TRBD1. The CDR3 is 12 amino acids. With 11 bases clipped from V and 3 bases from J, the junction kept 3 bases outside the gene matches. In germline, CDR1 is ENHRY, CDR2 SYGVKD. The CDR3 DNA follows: TGTGCCGGAGGACAGGGGGACTATGGCTACACCTTC. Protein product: CAGGQGDYGYTF.

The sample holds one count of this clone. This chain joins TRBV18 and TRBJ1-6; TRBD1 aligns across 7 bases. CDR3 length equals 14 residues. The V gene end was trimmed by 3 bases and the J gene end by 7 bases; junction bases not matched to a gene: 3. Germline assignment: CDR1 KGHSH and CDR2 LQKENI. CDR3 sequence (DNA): TGTGCCAGCTCACCGGACAGGAAAAATTCACCCCTCCACTTT. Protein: CASSPDRKNSPLHF.

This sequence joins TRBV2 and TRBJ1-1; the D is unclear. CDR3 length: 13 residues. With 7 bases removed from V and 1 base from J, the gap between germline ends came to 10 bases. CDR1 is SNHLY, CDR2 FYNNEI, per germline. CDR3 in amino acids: CASITVSNTEAFF. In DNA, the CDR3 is TGTGCCAGCATCACAGTCTCGAACACTGAAGCTTTCTTT.

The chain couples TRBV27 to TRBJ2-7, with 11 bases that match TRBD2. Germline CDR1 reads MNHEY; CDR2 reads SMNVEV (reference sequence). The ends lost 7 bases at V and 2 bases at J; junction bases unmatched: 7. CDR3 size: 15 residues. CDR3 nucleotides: TGTGCCAGCAAAAATAGCGGGGGGGCTCCCTACGAGCAGTACTTC. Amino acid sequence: CASKNSGGAPYEQYF.

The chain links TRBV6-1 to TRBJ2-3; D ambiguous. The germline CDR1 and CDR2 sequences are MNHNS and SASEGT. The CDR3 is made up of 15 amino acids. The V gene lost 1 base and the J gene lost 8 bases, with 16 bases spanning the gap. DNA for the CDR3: TGTGCCAGCAGTGAAGGTTCGGGTATCGGTGGTACGCAGTATTTT. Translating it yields CASSEGSGIGGTQYF.

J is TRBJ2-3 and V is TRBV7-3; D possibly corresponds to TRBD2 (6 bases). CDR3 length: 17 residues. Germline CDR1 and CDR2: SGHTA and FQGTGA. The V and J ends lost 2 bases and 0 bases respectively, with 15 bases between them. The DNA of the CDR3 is TGTGCCAGCAGCTTACTCGGCAGGAGGGCTAGCACAGATACGCAGTATTTT. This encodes CASSLLGRRASTDTQYF.

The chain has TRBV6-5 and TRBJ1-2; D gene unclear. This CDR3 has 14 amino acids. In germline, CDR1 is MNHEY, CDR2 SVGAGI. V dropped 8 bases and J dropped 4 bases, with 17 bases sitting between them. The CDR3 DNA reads TGTGCCAGCCGTACATCCTATTCTGGCTATGGCTACACCTTC. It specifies CASRTSYSGYGYTF.

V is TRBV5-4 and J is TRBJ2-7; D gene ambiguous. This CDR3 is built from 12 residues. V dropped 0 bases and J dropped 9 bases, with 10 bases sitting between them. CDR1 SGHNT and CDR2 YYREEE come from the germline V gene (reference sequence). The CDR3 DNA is TGTGCCAGCAGCTTGGACGGTCGTGCGCAGTACGTC. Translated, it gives CASSLDGRAQYV.

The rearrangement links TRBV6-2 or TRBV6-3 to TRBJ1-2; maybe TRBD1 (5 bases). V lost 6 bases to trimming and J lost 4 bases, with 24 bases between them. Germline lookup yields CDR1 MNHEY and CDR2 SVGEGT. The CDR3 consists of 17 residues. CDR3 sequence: CASSKKGTAGTTYGYTF. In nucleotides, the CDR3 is TGTGCCAGCAGCAAAAAAGGGACGGCTGGAACTACCTATGGCTACACCTTC.

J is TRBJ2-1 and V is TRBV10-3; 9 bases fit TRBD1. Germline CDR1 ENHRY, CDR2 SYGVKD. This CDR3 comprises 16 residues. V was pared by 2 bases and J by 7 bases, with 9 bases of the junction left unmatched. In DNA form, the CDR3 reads TGTGCCATCAGTGAGCCGGGACAGGGCCGAGGGAATGAGCAGTTCTTC. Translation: CAISEPGQGRGNEQFF.

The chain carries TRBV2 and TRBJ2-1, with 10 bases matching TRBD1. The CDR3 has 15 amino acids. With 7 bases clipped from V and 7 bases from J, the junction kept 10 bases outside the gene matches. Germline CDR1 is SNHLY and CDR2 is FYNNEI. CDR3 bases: TGTGCCAGCAACTTTCGACAGGGGGCGCGGAATGAGCAGTTCTTC. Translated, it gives CASNFRQGARNEQFF.

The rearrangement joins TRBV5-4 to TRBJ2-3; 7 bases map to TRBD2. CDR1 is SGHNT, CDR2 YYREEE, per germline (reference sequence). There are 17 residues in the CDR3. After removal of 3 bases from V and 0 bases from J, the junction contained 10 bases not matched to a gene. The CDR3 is CASSSPSRTSSTDTQYF. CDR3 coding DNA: TGTGCCAGCAGCTCCCCCAGTCGGACTAGTAGCACAGATACGCAGTATTTT.

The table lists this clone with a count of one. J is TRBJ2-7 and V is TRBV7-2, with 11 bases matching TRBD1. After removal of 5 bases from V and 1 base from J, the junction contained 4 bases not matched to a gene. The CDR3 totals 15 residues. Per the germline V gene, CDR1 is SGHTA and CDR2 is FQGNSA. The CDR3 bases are TGTGCCAGCAGCCGCGGGACAGGGGGATCCTACGAGCAGTACGTC. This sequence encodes CASSRGTGGSYEQYV.

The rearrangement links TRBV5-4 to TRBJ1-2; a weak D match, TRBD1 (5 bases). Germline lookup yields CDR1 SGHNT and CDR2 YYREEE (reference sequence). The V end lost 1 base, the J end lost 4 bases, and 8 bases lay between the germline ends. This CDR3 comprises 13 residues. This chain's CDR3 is CASSLRGIYGYTF. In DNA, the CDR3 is TGTGCCAGCAGCTTGAGGGGAATCTATGGCTACACCTTC.

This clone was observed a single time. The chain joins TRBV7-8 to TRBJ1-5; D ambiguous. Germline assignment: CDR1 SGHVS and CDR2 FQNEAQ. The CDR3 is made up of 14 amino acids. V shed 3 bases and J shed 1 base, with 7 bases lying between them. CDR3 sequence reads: CASSFEGSNQPQHF. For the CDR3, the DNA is TGTGCCAGCAGCTTTGAAGGCAGCAATCAGCCCCAGCATTTT.

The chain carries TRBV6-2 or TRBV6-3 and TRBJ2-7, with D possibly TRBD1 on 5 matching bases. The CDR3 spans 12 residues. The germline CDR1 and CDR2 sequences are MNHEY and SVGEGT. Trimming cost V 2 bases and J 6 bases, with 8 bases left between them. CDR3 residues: CASSYAGIEQYV. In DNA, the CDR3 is TGTGCCAGCAGTTACGCAGGGATCGAGCAGTACGTC.

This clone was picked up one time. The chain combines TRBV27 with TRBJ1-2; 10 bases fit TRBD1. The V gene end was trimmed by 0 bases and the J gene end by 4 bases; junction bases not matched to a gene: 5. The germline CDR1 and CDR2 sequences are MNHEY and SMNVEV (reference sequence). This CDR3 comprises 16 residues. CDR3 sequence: CASSLSRGQGPYGYTF. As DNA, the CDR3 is TGTGCCAGCAGTTTATCGAGGGGACAGGGGCCCTATGGCTACACCTTC.

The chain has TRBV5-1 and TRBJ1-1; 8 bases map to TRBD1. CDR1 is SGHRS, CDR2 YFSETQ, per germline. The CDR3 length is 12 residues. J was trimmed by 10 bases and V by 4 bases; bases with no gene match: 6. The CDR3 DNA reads TGCGCCAGCAGCGAACCGGGACAGGTAGCTTTCTTT. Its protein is CASSEPGQVAFF. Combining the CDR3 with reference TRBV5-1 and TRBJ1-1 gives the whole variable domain KAGVTQTPRYLIKTRGQQVTLSCSPISGHRSVSWYQQTPGQGLQFLFEYFSETQRNKGNFPGRFSGRQFSNSRSEMNVSTLELGDSALYLCASSEPGQVAFFGQGTRLTVV.

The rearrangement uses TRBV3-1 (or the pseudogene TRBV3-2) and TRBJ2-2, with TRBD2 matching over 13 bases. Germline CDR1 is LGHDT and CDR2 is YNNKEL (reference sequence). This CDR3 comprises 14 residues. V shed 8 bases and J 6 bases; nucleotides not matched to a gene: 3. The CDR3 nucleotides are TGTGCCAGCCGACTAGCGGGAGGCCCCGGGGAGCTGTTTTTT. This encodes CASRLAGGPGELFF.

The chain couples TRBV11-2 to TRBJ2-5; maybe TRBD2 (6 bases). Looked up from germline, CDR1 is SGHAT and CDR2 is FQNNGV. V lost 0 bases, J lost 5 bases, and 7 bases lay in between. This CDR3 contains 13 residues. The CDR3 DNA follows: TGTGCCAGCAGCTTAGATCGGGGGGAGACCCAGTACTTC. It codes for CASSLDRGETQYF.